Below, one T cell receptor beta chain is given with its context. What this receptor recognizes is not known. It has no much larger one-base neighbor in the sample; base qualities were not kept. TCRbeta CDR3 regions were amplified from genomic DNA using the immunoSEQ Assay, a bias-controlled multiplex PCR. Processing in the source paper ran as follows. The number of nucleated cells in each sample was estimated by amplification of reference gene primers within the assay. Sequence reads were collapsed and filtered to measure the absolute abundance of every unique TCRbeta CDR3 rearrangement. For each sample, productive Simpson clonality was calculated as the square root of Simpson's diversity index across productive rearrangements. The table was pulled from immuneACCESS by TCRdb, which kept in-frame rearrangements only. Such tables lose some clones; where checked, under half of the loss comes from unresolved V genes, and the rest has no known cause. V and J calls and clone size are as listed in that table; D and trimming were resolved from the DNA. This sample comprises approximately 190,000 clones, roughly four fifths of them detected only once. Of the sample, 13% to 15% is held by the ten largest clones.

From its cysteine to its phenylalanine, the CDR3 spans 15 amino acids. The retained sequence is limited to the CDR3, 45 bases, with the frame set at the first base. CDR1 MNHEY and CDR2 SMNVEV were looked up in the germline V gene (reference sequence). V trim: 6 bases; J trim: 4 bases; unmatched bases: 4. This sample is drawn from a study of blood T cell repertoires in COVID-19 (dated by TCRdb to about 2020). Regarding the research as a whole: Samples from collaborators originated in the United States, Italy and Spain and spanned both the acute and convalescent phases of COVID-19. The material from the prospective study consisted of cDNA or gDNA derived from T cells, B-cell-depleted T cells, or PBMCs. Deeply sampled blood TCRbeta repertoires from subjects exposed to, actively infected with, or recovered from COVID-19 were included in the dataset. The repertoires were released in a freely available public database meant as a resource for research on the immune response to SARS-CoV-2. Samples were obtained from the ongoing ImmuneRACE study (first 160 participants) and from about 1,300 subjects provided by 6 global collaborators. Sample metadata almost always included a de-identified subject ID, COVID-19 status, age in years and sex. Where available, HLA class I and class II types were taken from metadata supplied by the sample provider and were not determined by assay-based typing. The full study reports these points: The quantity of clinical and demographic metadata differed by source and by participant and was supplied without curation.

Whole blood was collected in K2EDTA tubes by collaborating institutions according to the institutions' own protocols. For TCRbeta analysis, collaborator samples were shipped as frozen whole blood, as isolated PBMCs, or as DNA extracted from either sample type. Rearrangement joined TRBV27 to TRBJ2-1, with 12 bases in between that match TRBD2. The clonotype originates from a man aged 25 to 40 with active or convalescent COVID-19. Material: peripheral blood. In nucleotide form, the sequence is TGTGCCAGCAGACTAGCGGGAGGCCTATACAATGAGCAGTTCTTC. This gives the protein CASRLAGGLYNEQFF.